One and the same sample provided the 17 T cell receptor beta chains below, sequenced in a study of cytomegalovirus exposure and HLA in healthy donors. PCR was performed using 60 Vbeta and 13 Jbeta primers. The assay was immunoSEQ multiplex PCR, and TCRdb's table has in-frame clones only and misses some. The sample consists of 200,000 to 250,000 clones, roughly 82% of them appearing once. The sequencing sample was made of PBMCs. Receptor source: a woman aged 40 to 50 in good health and CMV-seropositive.

The chain employs TRBV7-9 and TRBJ1-1; TRBD1 matches at 7 bases. CDR1 and CDR2 (germline): SEHNR, FQNEAQ (reference sequence). The CDR3 runs 13 residues. Trimming removed 1 base from V and 4 bases from J; junction bases left unmatched: 0. In nucleotides, the CDR3 is TGTGCCAGCAGCTTAGGACAGGGCACTGAAGCTTTCTTT. This sequence encodes CASSLGQGTEAFF.

The chain employs TRBV7-6 and TRBJ2-7, with 14 nucleotides matching TRBD2. The CDR3 has 18 amino acids. The V segment lost 4 bases and the J segment 0 bases; nucleotides outside the gene matches: 8. From germline, CDR1 is SGHVS and CDR2 FNYEAQ. The CDR3 nucleotides read TGTGCCAGCAGCTCAGGACTAGCGGGGGGCAAGAGCTCCTACGAGCAGTACTTC. The encoded protein is CASSSGLAGGKSSYEQYF.

The V and J genes are TRBV11-1 and TRBJ2-3; D is uncertain. Germline assignment: CDR1 SGHAT and CDR2 FQDESV (reference sequence). The CDR3 totals 15 residues. Trimming removed 5 bases at V and 2 bases at J, with 14 bases between. The CDR3 is CASSANSLLTDTQYF. The DNA of the CDR3 is TGTGCCAGCAGCGCAAATAGCCTCCTCACAGATACGCAGTATTTT.

The chain uses TRBV18 and TRBJ1-4, with D perhaps TRBD1 (6 bases). The V gene's germline CDR1 is KGHSH and CDR2 LQKENI. V lost 6 bases to trimming and J lost 1 base, with 15 bases between them. The CDR3 has 16 residues. The CDR3 bases are TGTGCCAGCTCGCCTACAGGGATGGTAACTAATGAAAAACTGTTTTTT. Its protein is CASSPTGMVTNEKLFF.

V is TRBV12-5 and J is TRBJ2-5; 8 positions match TRBD2. Germline assignment: CDR1 LGHNT and CDR2 FRNRAP. V gave up 9 bases and J gave up 5 bases; unmatched junction bases: 8. The CDR3 sequence is 13 residues long. DNA of the CDR3: TGTGCTAGCGGGAGGGATGGCAGGGAGACCCAGTACTTC. It encodes CASGRDGRETQYF.

The chain has TRBV7-9 and TRBJ2-7; 7 bases are a match to TRBD2. From germline, CDR1 is SEHNR and CDR2 FQNEAQ (reference sequence). CDR3 length: 14 amino acids. The V segment lost 3 bases and the J segment 5 bases; nucleotides outside the gene matches: 7. The CDR3 DNA sequence: TGTGCCAGCAGCTTGGGGGGGGACCTCAACGAGCAGTACTTC. Translated, it gives CASSLGGDLNEQYF.

The chain couples TRBV12-2 to TRBJ1-6; the table's D gene call, TRBD1, was not cross checked with the DNA. TRBV12-2 is deemed a pseudogene. This CDR3 spans 14 amino acids. For the CDR3, the DNA is TGTGCAAGTCGCTTGGACAGTCTTAATTCACCCCTCCACTTT. It specifies CASRLDSLNSPLHF.

This clone is a singleton in its sample. The CDR3 here is CASVEGLGYEQYF. In DNA, the CDR3 is TGTGCCAGCGTGGAGGGCCTTGGGTACGAGCAGTACTTC. The chain combines TRBV19 with TRBJ2-5; TRBD2 might be the D (6 bases). The DNA end is a closer match to TRBJ2-7, so the J assignment may be wrong. CDR1 is LNHDA, CDR2 SQIVND, per germline (reference sequence). This CDR3 comprises 13 residues.

The CDR3 sequence: CASSMQGQGNEQYF. In nucleotides, the CDR3 is TGTGCCAGTAGTATGCAGGGACAGGGGAACGAGCAGTACTTC. This rearrangement joins TRBV19 to TRBJ2-7, with 10 bases identical to TRBD1. This CDR3 spans 14 amino acids. Germline V gene sequence: CDR1 LNHDA, CDR2 SQIVND (reference sequence). V was clipped by 3 bases and J by 5 bases; unmatched bases: 4.

This clone was counted a single time. This sequence joins TRBV7-2 and TRBJ2-1, with TRBD2 identical over 7 bases. The germline V gene has CDR1 SGHTA and CDR2 FQGNSA. V lost 3 bases and J lost 6; bases outside the gene matches: 5. The CDR3 covers 14 residues. The CDR3 sequence: CASSLLAVSNEQFF. In DNA form, the CDR3 reads TGTGCCAGCAGCTTGCTAGCGGTGAGCAATGAGCAGTTCTTC.

The chain carries TRBV6-6 and TRBJ1-2, with TRBD1 identical over 8 bases. CDR3 size: 14 residues. Germline values: CDR1 MNHNY, CDR2 SVGAGI (reference sequence). V lost 4 bases to trimming and J lost 2 bases; unmatched junction nucleotides: 3. The CDR3 nucleotides are TGTGCCAGCAGTTCCCGACAGGGGAACTATGGCTACACCTTC. It is translated as CASSSRQGNYGYTF.

Remarks on this clone: A junction end diverges from the germline sequence, so it may reflect a read error. The chain uses TRBV7-9 and TRBJ1-2; 7 positions match TRBD1. The germline V gene encodes CDR1 SEHNR and CDR2 FQNEAQ (reference sequence). This CDR3 spans 16 amino acids. The CDR3 DNA reads TGTTCCAGCAGCTTAGGGGAGGCCAGACAGGGATATGGCTACACCTTC. This sequence encodes CSSSLGEARQGYGYTF.

V is TRBV27 and J is TRBJ2-7, with D maybe TRBD1 (5 bases). The germline gives CDR1 MNHEY, CDR2 SMNVEV (reference sequence). CDR3 length: 14 amino acids. The germline V and J ends were trimmed by 5 bases and 2 bases, with 13 bases remaining between them. CDR3 region: CASSTGIWPYEQYF. The CDR3 bases are TGTGCCAGCAGTACAGGTATTTGGCCCTACGAGCAGTACTTC.

The gene calls are TRBV6-6 and TRBJ1-2, with TRBD1 identical over 8 bases. There are 15 residues in the CDR3. Germline V gene data show CDR1 as MNHNY and CDR2 as SVGAGI (reference sequence). V lost 6 bases and J lost 5; bases outside the gene matches: 11. CDR3 sequence (DNA): TGTGCCAGCAGAGCAGCCGGGACAGGAATGTATGGCTACACCTTC. This encodes CASRAAGTGMYGYTF.

The genes are TRBV4-3 and TRBJ2-7; 7 bases are shared with TRBD1. CDR3 length: 15 residues. Germline V gene data show CDR1 as LGHNA and CDR2 as YSLEER. The trim removed 1 base at V and 1 base at J, leaving 4 bases unmatched. CDR3 residues: CASSQARGQSYEQYF. The DNA for the CDR3 is TGCGCCAGCAGCCAAGCCCGGGGACAGTCCTACGAGCAGTACTTC.

V gene TRBV30 combines with J gene TRBJ1-6, with a possible D match to TRBD1 (5 bases). Germline assignment: CDR1 GTSNPN and CDR2 SVGIG (reference sequence). V shed 3 bases and J shed 5 bases, with 11 bases lying between them. The CDR3 is made up of 14 amino acids. The CDR3 coding sequence is TGTGCCTGGAGCGGGGGAGGGAATAATTCACCCCTCCACTTT. It translates to CAWSGGGNNSPLHF.

The V call is TRBV20-1, the J call TRBJ2-5, with D unclear. CDR1 is DFQATT and CDR2 is SNEGSKA in the germline V gene (reference sequence). V lost 2 bases and J lost 4, with 5 bases in between. The CDR3 extends over 11 amino acids. As DNA, the CDR3 is TGCAGTGCTAGAACGCGAGAGACCCAGTACTTC. Amino acids: CSARTRETQYF.